Listed here are 3 T cell receptor beta chains from one sample, sequenced in a study of beta chain features in type 1 diabetes. Study-level points and caveats: A moderate, significant TCRB CDR3 shortening appeared in type 1 diabetes across four CD4+ subsets.

cDNA synthesis used the whole RNA isolate, giving expressed TCRB sequences. The method was immunoSEQ multiplex PCR; TCRdb's version includes in-frame clones alone and lacks a portion of them. This sample carries hundreds of thousands of clones, under 13% of them seen once, and the ten largest clones take approximately 0.017%. What these receptors recognize is not known. Sequenced input: naive CD4+ T cells from blood. These receptors were collected from a man in his thirties or forties with type 1 diabetes.

This clone has only a few counts. This chain links TRBV7-6 with TRBJ2-4, with 7 bases aligning to TRBD2. V trimming: 0 bases; J trimming: 5 bases; junction bases outside the gene matches: 10. Germline values: CDR1 SGHVS, CDR2 FNYEAQ. This CDR3 is built from 17 residues. The CDR3 sequence is CASSLALVGGMENIQYF. The CDR3 bases are TGTGCCAGCAGCTTAGCGCTAGTGGGGGGGATGGAAAACATTCAGTACTTC.

This clone occurred a few times. The V call is TRBV18, the J call TRBJ2-5, with TRBD2 matching over 8 bases. The CDR3 has 14 residues. Trimming removed 6 bases from V and 2 bases from J; junction bases left unmatched: 5. The V gene's germline CDR1 is KGHSH and CDR2 LQKENI. Here the CDR3 DNA reads TGTGCCAGCTCGCAACTAGCGGATCAAGAGACCCAGTACTTC. This codes for CASSQLADQETQYF.

In its sample, this clone was seen a few times. The rearrangement joins TRBV7-9 to TRBJ2-7, with 8 bases lining up with TRBD1. CDR1 SEHNR and CDR2 FQNEAQ come from the germline V gene (reference sequence). Unmatched junction bases numbered 12, after V lost 5 bases and J lost 3 bases. The CDR3 consists of 16 residues. CDR3 sequence: CASSPRSAGGFYEQYF. The DNA of the CDR3 is TGTGCCAGCAGCCCTAGGTCGGCAGGGGGCTTCTACGAGCAGTACTTC. The complete variable domain, with remaining parts taken from reference TRBV7-9 and TRBJ2-7, reads DTGVSQNPRHKITKRGQNVTFRCDPISEHNRLYWYRQTLGQGPEFLTYFQNEAQLEKSRLLSDRFSAERPKGSFSTLEIQRTEQGDSAMYLCASSPRSAGGFYEQYFGPGTRLTVT.